The 25 T cell receptor beta chains below all came from one sample that was sequenced in a study of T cell repertoires in cytomegalovirus infection. Antigen specificity for these receptors is unknown. TCRdb reprocessed the reads via MiXCR and lists one record per CDR3 protein. The data contain some 270,000 distinct CDR3 sequences, about 20% of them singletons. Sample: cultured PBMCs, taken from culture after CMV antigen stimulation. The receptors derive from a human donor in good health (CMV status not recorded). Some clones in this sample may be carry-over from other donors' samples.

The chain joins TRBV7-9 to TRBJ2-5; D gene unclear. Trimming removed 0 bases at V and 5 bases at J, with 10 bases between. Germline values: CDR1 SEHNR, CDR2 FQNEAQ (reference sequence). The CDR3 consists of 14 residues. The CDR3 protein is CASSLAGHRETQYF. The CDR3 DNA reads TGTGCCAGCAGCTTAGCAGGGCACCGGGAGACCCAGTACTTC.

The V gene is TRBV6-4, the J gene TRBJ2-3; D may be TRBD2 (5 bases). Germline-derived CDR1 and CDR2 are MRHNA and SNTAGT. The CDR3 is made up of 14 amino acids. The V end lost 5 bases, the J end lost 5 bases, and 14 bases lay between the germline ends. DNA of the CDR3: TGTGCCAGCAGTCCCGGGGTCCGGGGAGATACGCAGTATTTT. This gives the protein CASSPGVRGDTQYF.

This clonotype appeared a few times. This sequence joins TRBV19 and TRBJ1-2, with D hard to call. CDR3 length equals 12 residues. Germline V CDR1 and CDR2: LNHDA, SQIVND (reference sequence). V was clipped by 7 bases and J by 7 bases, with 13 bases between them. The CDR3 DNA reads TGTGCCAGTACTGACGAATGGGGTGGCTACACCTTC. The encoded protein is CASTDEWGGYTF.

The chain joins TRBV27 to TRBJ2-5; 7 nucleotides align to TRBD1. With 5 bases clipped from V and 5 bases from J, the junction kept 11 bases outside the gene matches. Germline V CDR1 and CDR2: MNHEY, SMNVEV (reference sequence). The CDR3 spans 15 residues. The chain's CDR3 is CASSPLTGLGETQYF. Written as DNA, the CDR3 is TGTGCCAGCAGTCCGCTGACAGGGCTAGGGGAGACCCAGTACTTC.

This clonotype has only a few counts. The V call is TRBV4-3, the J call TRBJ1-5; unclear D gene. The V gene lost 0 bases and the J gene lost 7 bases, with 10 bases spanning the gap. The CDR3 is made up of 14 amino acids. Germline CDR1 LGHNA, CDR2 YSLEER. DNA of the CDR3: TGCGCCAGCAGCCAAGAAGAGTGGGTACAGCCCCAGCATTTT. Amino acid sequence: CASSQEEWVQPQHF.

Ten or more counts support this clonotype. The chain is built from TRBV7-2 and TRBJ2-1; D is perhaps TRBD1 (6 bases). In germline, CDR1 is SGHTA, CDR2 FQGNSA. V was clipped by 7 bases and J by 0 bases, with 13 bases between them. This CDR3 comprises 15 residues. CDR3 residues: CASTRDTSSYNEQFF. DNA of the CDR3: TGTGCCAGCACACGGGACACGAGCTCCTACAATGAGCAGTTCTTC.

The CDR3 here is CASSSDRLGLNEQFF. In DNA form, the CDR3 reads TGTGCCAGCAGTTCGGACAGACTGGGACTCAATGAGCAGTTCTTC. This sequence joins TRBV28 and TRBJ2-1, with D perhaps assigned TRBD1 or TRBD2 (6 bases each). The CDR3 consists of 15 residues. Germline CDR1 reads MDHEN; CDR2 reads SYDVKM. Trimming took 4 bases from V and 6 from J, leaving 16 bases between them. Using reference TRBV28 and TRBJ2-1 for the parts outside the CDR3, the full variable domain is DVKVTQSSRYLVKRTGEKVFLECVQDMDHENMFWYRQDPGLGLRLIYFSYDVKMKEKGDIPEGYSVSREKKERFSLILESASTNQTSMYLCASSSDRLGLNEQFFGPGTRLTVL.

V gene TRBV3-1 combines with J gene TRBJ2-5, with D uncertain. Looked up from germline, CDR1 is LGHDT and CDR2 is YNNKEL (reference sequence). V dropped 0 bases and J dropped 2 bases, with 10 bases sitting between them. The CDR3 covers 15 residues. CDR3 bases: TGTGCCAGCAGCCAAGAACCAGCGAGACAAGAGACCCAGTACTTC. Its protein product is CASSQEPARQETQYF.

This clonotype was found a few times. The CDR3 DNA follows: TGTGCCAGCAGTTTGTACAGGGCGTATGGCTACACCTTC. Translating it yields CASSLYRAYGYTF. The J gene is TRBJ1-2, the V gene TRBV27, with D perhaps TRBD1 (6 bases). The germline V gene encodes CDR1 MNHEY and CDR2 SMNVEV (reference sequence). Trimming took off 3 bases at V and 5 bases at J, with 10 bases between the two ends. The CDR3 spans 13 residues.

The V gene is TRBV10-3, the J gene TRBJ2-1, with 8 positions matching TRBD1. V lost 10 bases, J lost 12 bases, and 20 bases stayed unmatched. CDR1 ENHRY and CDR2 SYGVKD come from the germline V gene. The CDR3 consists of 15 residues. The CDR3 sequence: CATVTGEALTVGQFF. The CDR3 nucleotides are TGTGCCACTGTGACAGGGGAGGCGCTCACAGTTGGGCAGTTCTTC.

This rearrangement joins TRBV29-1 to TRBJ2-3; weak D call: TRBD2 (7 bases). The CDR3 consists of 16 residues. Trimming shortened V by 4 bases and J by 4 bases, and 21 bases separated the two germline ends. Germline CDR1 and CDR2: SQVTM and ANQGSEA. The CDR3 region has the DNA TGCAGCGTTGGGGGGCGGTGGCTAGCGGCTGCAGATACGCAGTATTTT. It encodes CSVGGRWLAAADTQYF.

In this sample, this clonotype turned up many times. This rearrangement joins TRBV7-2 to TRBJ2-1; TRBD1 might be the D (5 bases). The CDR3 length is 15 residues. V lost 3 bases and J lost 11, with 20 bases in between. Germline values: CDR1 SGHTA, CDR2 FQGNSA. CDR3 in DNA: TGTGCCAGCAGCTTCGATCTCGGGCAGGGAAAAAAGCAGTTCTTC. It yields the protein CASSFDLGQGKKQFF.

The chain carries TRBV20-1 and TRBJ2-1; TRBD2 agrees at 12 bases. V shed 0 bases and J 5 bases; nucleotides not matched to a gene: 5. CDR1 is DFQATT and CDR2 is SNEGSKA in the germline V gene (reference sequence). The CDR3 extends over 16 amino acids. The CDR3 spells CSARDWTSGNHNEQFF. For the CDR3, the DNA is TGCAGTGCTAGAGACTGGACTAGCGGGAACCACAATGAGCAGTTCTTC.

The chain is built from TRBV30 and TRBJ2-2, with D hard to call. From germline, CDR1 is GTSNPN and CDR2 SVGIG (reference sequence). The CDR3 runs to 14 residues. V was trimmed by 4 bases and J by 5 bases, leaving 14 bases between them. DNA of the CDR3: TGTGCCTGGACCCTGTTGGGCGAAACCGGGGAGCTGTTTTTT. This encodes CAWTLLGETGELFF.

This clonotype was seen repeatedly, ten times or more. The chain is built from TRBV12-3 or TRBV12-4 and TRBJ2-7, with D perhaps matching TRBD2 (6 bases). The V end was cut by 4 bases, the J end by 7 bases, with 11 bases between. The CDR3 runs 12 residues. Written as DNA, the CDR3 is TGTGCCAGCAGTTCGGGAGCGAGGGAGCAGTACTTC. This gives the protein CASSSGAREQYF.

The genes are TRBV6-5 and TRBJ2-5; D is uncertain. The length of the CDR3 is 16 residues. V lost 4 bases to trimming and J lost 1 base, with 16 bases between them. Germline V CDR1 and CDR2: MNHEY, SVGAGI. CDR3: CASSSLNSALQETQYF. CDR3 coding DNA: TGTGCCAGCAGTTCCCTGAACAGTGCCCTCCAAGAGACCCAGTACTTC.

This clonotype was seen more than once but under ten times. CDR3 sequence: CASSLNLRDYYNEQFF. The DNA of the CDR3 is TGTGCCAGCAGCTTAAACCTCCGGGACTATTACAATGAGCAGTTCTTC. The chain has TRBV7-2 and TRBJ2-1, with 7 bases that match TRBD2. The CDR3 has 16 residues. Germline CDR1 SGHTA, CDR2 FQGNSA. The trim removed 2 bases at V and 4 bases at J, leaving 8 bases unmatched.

This clonotype was observed a few times. V and J are TRBV5-8 and TRBJ2-7; tentatively, D is TRBD2 (6 bases). This CDR3 is built from 15 residues. Germline CDR1 is SGHTS and CDR2 is YDEGEE. V was pared by 6 bases and J by 2 bases, with 18 bases between. The CDR3 sequence: CASTDWLARTYEQYV. The DNA of the CDR3 is TGTGCCAGCACTGACTGGCTAGCGCGAACCTACGAGCAGTACGTC.

The chain carries TRBV7-2 and TRBJ1-1; 7 bases map to TRBD1. The CDR3 is 16 residues long. With 1 base clipped from V and 0 bases from J, the junction kept 5 bases outside the gene matches. Per germline, CDR1 SGHTA and CDR2 FQGNSA. CDR3 amino acids: CASSLGVQGMNTEAFF. The CDR3 nucleotides read TGTGCCAGCAGCTTAGGAGTACAGGGGATGAACACTGAAGCTTTCTTT.

The chain has TRBV18 and TRBJ2-7; 9 nucleotides match TRBD1. CDR3 length equals 14 residues. With V trimmed by 5 bases and J by 2 bases, 4 bases remained unmatched. Germline values: CDR1 KGHSH, CDR2 LQKENI. Here the CDR3 DNA reads TGTGCCAGCTCAGAGGACAGGGGACCCTACGAGCAGTACGTC. Amino acid sequence: CASSEDRGPYEQYV.

This clonotype was found a few times. The rearrangement joins TRBV6-5 to TRBJ2-7; possibly TRBD1 for D (6 bases). This CDR3 comprises 14 residues. CDR1 is MNHEY, CDR2 SVGAGI, per germline. Trimming left V 6 bases short and J 7 bases short, with 19 bases between. The CDR3 DNA sequence: TGTGCCAGCAGGCGAACAGGGATTCAGGGGGAGCAGTACTTC. Its translation: CASRRTGIQGEQYF.

This clonotype was detected many times. The chain has TRBV27 and TRBJ2-5; D remains unclear. The germline CDR1 and CDR2 sequences are MNHEY and SMNVEV (reference sequence). This CDR3 is 12 amino acids long. The V and J ends lost 8 bases and 2 bases respectively, with 9 bases between them. CDR3 residues: CASGRHQETQYF. The CDR3 DNA reads TGTGCCAGCGGACGACATCAAGAGACCCAGTACTTC.

The CDR3 sequence is CSARPRGNEQFF. In nucleotides, the CDR3 is TGCAGTGCTAGACCCCGAGGCAATGAGCAGTTCTTC. The chain couples TRBV20-1 to TRBJ2-1, with no clear D. V dropped 2 bases and J dropped 6 bases, with 8 bases sitting between them. Germline loops: CDR1 DFQATT, CDR2 SNEGSKA (reference sequence). The CDR3 is made up of 12 amino acids.

This clonotype has a handful of counts. The chain uses TRBV5-4 and TRBJ2-7, with D unclear. V was shortened by 2 bases and J by 2 bases, with 17 bases between the two germline ends. Germline assignment: CDR1 SGHNT and CDR2 YYREEE (reference sequence). The CDR3 spans 16 residues. The CDR3 bases are TGTGCCAGCAGCTTAAGGGTAGTTCGAACGCCCTACGAGCAGTACTTC. Protein: CASSLRVVRTPYEQYF.

The rearrangement joins TRBV7-9 to TRBJ2-1, with D maybe TRBD1 (6 bases). CDR3 length equals 18 residues. Germline assignment: CDR1 SEHNR and CDR2 FQNEAQ (reference sequence). V lost 1 base and J lost 0, with 16 bases in between. The CDR3 region is CASSLEGVPGSSYNEQFF. The CDR3 DNA follows: TGTGCCAGCAGCTTAGAGGGGGTTCCGGGAAGCTCCTACAATGAGCAGTTCTTC.